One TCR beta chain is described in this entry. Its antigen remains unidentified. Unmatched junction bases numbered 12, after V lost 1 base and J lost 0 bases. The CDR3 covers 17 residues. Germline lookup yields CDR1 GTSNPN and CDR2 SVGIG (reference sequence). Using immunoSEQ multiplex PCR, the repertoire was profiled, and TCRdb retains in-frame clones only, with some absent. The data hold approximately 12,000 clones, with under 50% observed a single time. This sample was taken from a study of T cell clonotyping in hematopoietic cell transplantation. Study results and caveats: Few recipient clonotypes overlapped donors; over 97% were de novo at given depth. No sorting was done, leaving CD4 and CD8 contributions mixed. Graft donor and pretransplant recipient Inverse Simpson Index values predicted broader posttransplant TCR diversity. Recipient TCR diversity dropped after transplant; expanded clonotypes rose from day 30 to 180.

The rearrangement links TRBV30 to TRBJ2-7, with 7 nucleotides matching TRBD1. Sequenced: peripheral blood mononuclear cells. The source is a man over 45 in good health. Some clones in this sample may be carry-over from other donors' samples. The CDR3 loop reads CAWSGLSGDSDSYEQYF. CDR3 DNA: TGTGCCTGGAGTGGCCTCTCCGGGGACAGTGACTCCTACGAGCAGTACTTC.